What follows are 21 T cell receptor beta chains derived from one specimen sequenced in a study of T cell repertoires in cytomegalovirus infection. TCRdb re-called the reads through MiXCR, storing one row per CDR3 protein. The data hold some 400,000 distinct CDR3 sequences, with about a third observed a single time. Input material: PBMCs. Every receptor here comes from a human donor in good health (CMV status not recorded). Some clones in this sample may be carry-over from other donors' samples.

This sequence joins TRBV20-1 and TRBJ2-2, with 10 bases aligning to TRBD2. V lost 3 bases to trimming and J lost 3 bases; unmatched junction nucleotides: 4. Germline values: CDR1 DFQATT, CDR2 SNEGSKA (reference sequence). The CDR3 has 15 residues. The CDR3 spells CSARGGLAHTGELFF. The CDR3, as DNA: TGCAGTGCTAGGGGGGGACTAGCGCACACCGGGGAGCTGTTTTTT.

The rearrangement links TRBV11-2 to TRBJ2-5; perhaps TRBD1 as D (6 bases). This CDR3 comprises 16 residues. Trimming took off 3 bases at V and 5 bases at J, with 19 bases between the two ends. Germline assignment: CDR1 SGHAT and CDR2 FQNNGV. The CDR3 DNA reads as TGTGCCAGCAGCTTGAGATTCAGGGGTTCCGAGGAGACCCAGTACTTC. Its protein product is CASSLRFRGSEETQYF.

This clonotype was observed a handful of times. V gene TRBV5-6 combines with J gene TRBJ2-7; unclear D gene. This CDR3 spans 13 amino acids. In germline, CDR1 is SGHDT, CDR2 YYEEEE. Trimming removed 3 bases at V and 8 bases at J, with 15 bases between. CDR3 sequence: CASSYYRLGKQYF. The CDR3 DNA sequence: TGTGCCAGCAGCTACTATCGTCTGGGAAAGCAGTACTTC.

This clonotype was detected a few times. The V and J genes are TRBV7-2 and TRBJ2-7, with D possibly matching TRBD2 (6 bases). The CDR3 extends over 13 amino acids. CDR1 is SGHTA and CDR2 is FQGNSA in the germline V gene. The V and J ends lost 1 base and 6 bases respectively, with 10 bases between them. The CDR3 coding sequence is TGTGCCAGCAGCTTAGGGGGGGTAGCCGAGCAGTACTTC. This codes for CASSLGGVAEQYF.

The rearrangement joins TRBV5-8 to TRBJ2-1; 8 bases align to TRBD2. CDR3 size: 17 residues. Looked up from germline, CDR1 is SGHTS and CDR2 is YDEGEE. V trimming: 0 bases; J trimming: 0 bases; junction bases outside the gene matches: 5. In DNA, the CDR3 is TGTGCCAGCAGCTTGGAGCGGGGGAGCCGCTCCTACAATGAGCAGTTCTTC. Its translation: CASSLERGSRSYNEQFF.

Worth noting for this clonotype: Since a much larger clone is just one base distant, this may be a read error. This chain connects TRBV6-6 to TRBJ1-5, with unresolved D. This CDR3 contains 14 residues. Germline V gives CDR1 MNHNY, CDR2 SVGAGI (reference sequence). The CDR3 protein is CAISYGYSNQPQHF. The CDR3 DNA reads as TGTGCCATCAGTTATGGGTATAGCAATCAGCCCCAGCATTTT.

Regarding this clonotype: One end of the junction fails to match germline, which may point to a read error. The chain uses TRBV7-2 and TRBJ1-2, with unresolved D. The CDR3 spans 13 residues. Germline CDR1 SGHTA, CDR2 FQGNSA. The CDR3 loop reads CSSSSFGRYGYTF. DNA of the CDR3: TGTTCCAGCAGCTCGTTCGGGAGATATGGCTACACCTTC.

This sequence joins TRBV7-9 and TRBJ1-1, with D unresolved. The CDR3 loop spans 15 amino acids. With 6 bases removed from V and 0 bases from J, the gap between germline ends came to 14 bases. Germline V gives CDR1 SEHNR, CDR2 FQNEAQ (reference sequence). CDR3 protein: CASRGFRGLNTEAFF. Written as DNA, the CDR3 is TGTGCCAGCAGGGGGTTTCGGGGTTTGAACACTGAAGCTTTCTTT.

This clonotype was recorded many times. This sequence joins TRBV7-2 and TRBJ1-6, with a weak D call TRBD1 (6 bases). Trimming removed 7 bases from V and 6 bases from J, with 16 bases in between. Germline lookup yields CDR1 SGHTA and CDR2 FQGNSA. The CDR3 spans 15 residues. The CDR3 nucleotides read TGTGCCAGCATCATCACAGGGTCGGGTAATTCACCCCTCCACTTT. Protein product: CASIITGSGNSPLHF.

The chain is built from TRBV2 and TRBJ2-7; 11 bases map to TRBD1. The germline V gene encodes CDR1 SNHLY and CDR2 FYNNEI. The CDR3 contains 14 residues. V gave up 10 bases and J gave up 2 bases; unmatched junction bases: 7. CDR3 sequence: CAIGSGQGAYEQYF. The CDR3 DNA reads as TGTGCCATCGGGTCGGGACAGGGGGCCTACGAGCAGTACTTC.

This clonotype has just a few counts. The chain carries TRBV28 and TRBJ2-7; 8 bases align to TRBD2. Germline assignment: CDR1 MDHEN and CDR2 SYDVKM. V dropped 6 bases and J dropped 2; count of bases not matched to a gene: 9. This CDR3 contains 15 residues. CDR3 loop: CASSPHSGVTYEQYF. CDR3 DNA: TGTGCCAGCAGCCCCCATAGCGGGGTTACCTACGAGCAGTACTTC. The entire variable domain, with the rest obtained from reference TRBV28 and TRBJ2-7, is as follows: DVKVTQSSRYLVKRTGEKVFLECVQDMDHENMFWYRQDPGLGLRLIYFSYDVKMKEKGDIPEGYSVSREKKERFSLILESASTNQTSMYLCASSPHSGVTYEQYFGPGTRLTVT.

The chain has TRBV23-1 and TRBJ1-5, with 9 nucleotides matching TRBD1. TRBV23-1 is flagged as an ORF with uncertain function. The V segment lost 6 bases and the J segment 2 bases; nucleotides outside the gene matches: 14. The CDR3 runs 18 residues. The CDR3: CASRKRDRDPWGNQPQHF. The CDR3 nucleotides read TGCGCCAGCAGAAAACGGGACAGGGACCCTTGGGGCAATCAGCCCCAGCATTTT.

About this clonotype: A much larger clone lies one base from this, so it may be a read error. The chain joins TRBV5-6 to TRBJ1-1; the D is unclear. This CDR3 is built from 12 residues. V lost 0 bases to trimming and J lost 4 bases, with 4 bases between them. CDR1 SGHDT and CDR2 YYEEEE come from the germline V gene. The CDR3 bases are TGTGCCAGCAGCTTGGAGGCCACTGAAGCTTTCTTT. Encoded protein: CASSLEATEAFF.

This clonotype was counted between two and nine times. The rearrangement joins TRBV6-5 to TRBJ2-2; TRBD1 matches at 9 bases. The V gene's germline CDR1 is MNHEY and CDR2 SVGAGI. The V segment lost 8 bases and the J segment 5 bases; nucleotides outside the gene matches: 9. This CDR3 comprises 15 residues. CDR3 region: CASGLPQGATGELFF. CDR3 coding DNA: TGTGCCAGCGGCCTACCACAGGGGGCAACCGGGGAGCTGTTTTTT.

This chain links TRBV7-8 with TRBJ2-7; maybe TRBD1 (6 bases). Germline V gene data show CDR1 as SGHVS and CDR2 as FQNEAQ. The germline V and J ends were trimmed by 5 bases and 4 bases, with 21 bases remaining between them. This CDR3 has 16 amino acids. The CDR3 region is CASSLPTGSLRYEQYF. The CDR3 bases are TGTGCCAGCAGCCTCCCTACAGGGTCCCTCCGGTACGAGCAGTACTTC.

This chain uses TRBV12-3 or TRBV12-4 with TRBJ2-1; D unresolved. Trimming cost V 3 bases and J 5 bases, with 8 bases left between them. This CDR3 is built from 13 residues. CDR3 bases: TGTGCCAGCAGTTTTCACTTAAACAATGAGCAGTTCTTC. Translated: CASSFHLNNEQFF.

This clonotype occurred a few times. The chain employs TRBV20-1 and TRBJ2-2; perhaps D is TRBD1 or TRBD2 (5 bases each). This CDR3 comprises 11 residues. CDR1 is DFQATT, CDR2 SNEGSKA, per germline (reference sequence). V shed 7 bases and J shed 6 bases, with 9 bases lying between them. This chain's CDR3 is CSGGNPGELFF. CDR3 nucleotides: TGCAGTGGGGGGAATCCCGGGGAGCTGTTTTTT.

This sequence joins TRBV5-6 and TRBJ2-7, with unresolved D. The CDR3 length is 16 residues. The germline V gene has CDR1 SGHDT and CDR2 YYEEEE. The V end was cut by 2 bases, the J end by 4 bases, with 19 bases between. The CDR3 loop reads CASSLRNWFGIYEQYF. CDR3 nucleotides: TGTGCCAGCAGCTTACGGAATTGGTTTGGGATATACGAGCAGTACTTC.

This clonotype was counted once. The chain couples TRBV20-1 to TRBJ2-5; 8 bases agree with TRBD2. This CDR3 is 18 amino acids long. V gave up 0 bases and J gave up 4 bases; unmatched junction bases: 16. Germline CDR1 reads DFQATT; CDR2 reads SNEGSKA (reference sequence). The CDR3 loop is CSAREVRLTSGGPETQYF. CDR3 sequence (DNA): TGCAGTGCTAGAGAAGTCCGACTAACCAGCGGGGGACCAGAGACCCAGTACTTC.

This chain links TRBV20-1 with TRBJ2-7; 16 bases align to TRBD2. V gave up 6 bases and J gave up 6 bases; unmatched junction bases: 8. Germline V gene lookup returns CDR1 DFQATT and CDR2 SNEGSKA (reference sequence). CDR3 size: 15 residues. Here the CDR3 reads CSAKSGLAGGREQYF. CDR3 nucleotide sequence: TGCAGTGCCAAGTCGGGACTAGCGGGGGGGCGCGAGCAGTACTTC.

The chain employs TRBV20-1 and TRBJ2-1, with 8 bases that match TRBD1. The germline V gene has CDR1 DFQATT and CDR2 SNEGSKA (reference sequence). This CDR3 has 15 residues. Unmatched junction bases numbered 14, after V lost 6 bases and J lost 7 bases. CDR3 in DNA: TGCAGTGCGAGTAAAGCAGGGGGCGCAAGGAATGAGCAGTTCTTC. It encodes CSASKAGGARNEQFF.